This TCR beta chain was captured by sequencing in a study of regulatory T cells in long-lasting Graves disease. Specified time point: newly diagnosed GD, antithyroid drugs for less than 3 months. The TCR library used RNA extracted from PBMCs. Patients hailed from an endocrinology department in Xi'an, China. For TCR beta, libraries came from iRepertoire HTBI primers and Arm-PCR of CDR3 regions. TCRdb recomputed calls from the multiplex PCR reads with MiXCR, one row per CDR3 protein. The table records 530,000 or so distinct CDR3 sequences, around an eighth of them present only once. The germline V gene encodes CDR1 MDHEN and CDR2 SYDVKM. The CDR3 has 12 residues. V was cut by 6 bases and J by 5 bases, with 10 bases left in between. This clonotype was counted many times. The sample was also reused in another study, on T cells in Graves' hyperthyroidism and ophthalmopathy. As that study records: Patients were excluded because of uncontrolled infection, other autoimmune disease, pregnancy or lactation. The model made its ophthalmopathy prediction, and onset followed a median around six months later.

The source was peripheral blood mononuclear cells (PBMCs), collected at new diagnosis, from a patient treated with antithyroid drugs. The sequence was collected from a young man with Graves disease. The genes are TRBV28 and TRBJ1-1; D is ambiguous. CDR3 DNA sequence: TGTGCCAGCAGGCCTTTTAGGACTGAAGCTTTCTTT. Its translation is CASRPFRTEAFF.